Detailed here is one T cell receptor (beta chain). These data belong to a study of T cell responses to AZD1222 COVID-19 vaccine. Unmatched junction bases numbered 15, after V lost 4 bases and J lost 8 bases. Germline V gene sequence: CDR1 SGHRS, CDR2 YFSETQ. The CDR3 is 16 residues long. Using immunoSEQ multiplex PCR, the repertoire was profiled, and TCRdb retains in-frame clones only, with some absent. The data contain some 170,000 clones, more than 85% of them singletons. The chain links TRBV5-1 to TRBJ2-1, with TRBD2 matching 7 bases. The sequenced sample was peripheral blood, obtained on day 0 of AZD1222 vaccination. The receptor comes from an adult in good health. CDR3 residues: CASSGRGRPSGDEQFF. CDR3 DNA: TGCGCCAGCAGCGGACGGGGCAGGCCCAGCGGGGATGAGCAGTTCTTC.